What follows is one T cell receptor (beta chain) and its context. The CDR3 spans 12 residues. V was pared by 1 base and J by 8 bases, with 8 bases between. CDR1 and CDR2 from the germline V gene are LGHDT and YNNKEL (reference sequence). TCRdb's copy holds only in-frame clones and misses some; the assay was immunoSEQ multiplex PCR. The repertoire includes hundreds of thousands of clones, 80% to 90% of them detected once, and around 1.1% sits in the top ten. These data belong to a study of blood T cell repertoires in COVID-19. This TCR was recovered from a man under 40 who had recovered from COVID-19. The chain links TRBV3-1 (or the pseudogene TRBV3-2) to TRBJ1-2, with unresolved D. Sequences were obtained from PBMCs or T cells enriched from blood (not recorded which). For the CDR3, the DNA is TGTGCCAGCAGCCAAGGGGCAGGAGGCTACACCTTC. Amino acid sequence: CASSQGAGGYTF.